This T cell receptor (beta chain) was retrieved from a study of T cells in lung cancer brain metastases. Study overall: Median interval between primary and brain metastasis samples was approximately 45 weeks.

Germline V gene lookup returns CDR1 SGDLS and CDR2 YYNGEE. V was shortened by 2 bases and J by 2 bases, with 8 bases between the two germline ends. This CDR3 comprises 14 residues. Using immunoSEQ multiplex PCR, the repertoire was profiled, and TCRdb retains in-frame clones only, with some absent. The sample consists of approximately 5,300 clones, about 90% of them appearing once. Marked H&E slides guided macrodissection of tumor areas from several unstained, deparaffinized approximately 10 um sections. The sequenced material came from tumor tissue from the primary lung tumor. This TCR came from a woman aged 45-65 years with non-small cell lung cancer. The chain uses TRBV9 and TRBJ1-5; possible D gene TRBD1, 5 bases. The CDR3 DNA sequence: TGTGCCAGCAGCGTTGGACAAGGCAATCAGCCCCAGCATTTT. Translation: CASSVGQGNQPQHF.